Below are 14 T cell receptor beta chains sequenced from a single sample in a study of OX40 agonist ivuxolimab in advanced cancers. Libraries were prepared by immunoSEQ multiplex PCR; TCRdb keeps only in-frame clonotypes and omits some of them. The sample consists of approximately 74,000 clones, roughly four fifths of them appearing once. The sample consisted of CD4+ or CD8+ T cells sorted from blood, taken in a trial of the OX40 agonist ivuxolimab. The receptor source for this set is an adult with an advanced solid tumor such as melanoma, head and neck, liver or kidney cancer.

The J gene is TRBJ2-4, the V gene TRBV7-2, with 9 bases aligning to TRBD2. The germline V gene has CDR1 SGHTA and CDR2 FQGNSA. The V segment lost 4 bases and the J segment 9 bases; nucleotides outside the gene matches: 7. CDR3 size: 14 residues. CDR3 region: CASSWGREGTIQYF. The DNA of the CDR3 is TGTGCCAGCAGCTGGGGGCGGGAGGGCACCATTCAGTACTTC.

The CDR3: CASSVDMNTEAFF. The CDR3 DNA is TGTGCCAGCTCGGTAGACATGAACACTGAAGCTTTCTTT. The J gene is TRBJ1-1, the V gene TRBV18, with unresolved D. The CDR3 covers 13 residues. The germline V gene has CDR1 KGHSH and CDR2 LQKENI. The ends were cut back, 6 bases at V and 0 bases at J, with 8 bases in the middle. Full variable domain (rest looked up from reference TRBV18 and TRBJ1-1): NAGVMQNPRHLVRRRGQEARLRCSPMKGHSHVYWYRQLPEEGLKFMVYLQKENIIDESGMPKERFSAEFPKEGPSILRIQQVVRGDSAAYFCASSVDMNTEAFFGQGTRLTVV.

The rearrangement joins TRBV25-1 to TRBJ1-2; a possible D gene is TRBD1 (6 bases). V lost 1 base to trimming and J lost 2 bases, with 17 bases between them. Germline V lookup: CDR1 MGHDK, CDR2 SYGVNS. This CDR3 has 17 residues. The CDR3 loop is CASSEFRVRGDNYGYTF. The CDR3 DNA follows: TGTGCCAGCAGTGAATTCCGAGTCAGGGGCGACAACTATGGCTACACCTTC.

This clone was seen only once. The chain joins TRBV7-2 to TRBJ2-1; D is perhaps TRBD1 (5 bases). The V gene's germline CDR1 is SGHTA and CDR2 FQGNSA. This CDR3 spans 13 amino acids. V dropped 4 bases and J dropped 3 bases, with 7 bases sitting between them. The CDR3 DNA reads TGTGCCAGCAGCTCCCAGGGCTACAATGAGCAGTTCTTC. The encoded protein is CASSSQGYNEQFF.

This rearrangement joins TRBV7-2 to TRBJ1-1; 8 bases are shared with TRBD1. In germline, CDR1 is SGHTA, CDR2 FQGNSA. Losses at the gene ends were 5 bases for V and 6 bases for J; bases not matched to a gene: 8. This CDR3 has 14 amino acids. CDR3 residues: CASSAPGQVAEAFF. The CDR3 bases are TGTGCCAGCAGCGCCCCGGGACAGGTCGCTGAAGCTTTCTTT.

This clone was counted once. V and J are TRBV27 and TRBJ2-7, with TRBD2 matching over 8 bases. Germline loops: CDR1 MNHEY, CDR2 SMNVEV (reference sequence). Trimming removed 5 bases from V and 3 bases from J; junction bases left unmatched: 6. The CDR3 sequence is 14 residues long. CDR3 loop: CASSPRGGNYEQYF. The CDR3, as DNA: TGTGCCAGCAGTCCTCGCGGGGGGAACTACGAGCAGTACTTC.

V usage is TRBV27 and J usage is TRBJ2-5; possibly TRBD1 for D (6 bases). Trimming took 6 bases from V and 4 from J, leaving 15 bases between them. CDR3 size: 14 residues. The germline CDR1 and CDR2 sequences are MNHEY and SMNVEV (reference sequence). The CDR3 sequence is CASSAQGSGETQYF. The CDR3 region has the DNA TGTGCCAGCAGCGCTCAGGGGTCTGGAGAGACCCAGTACTTC.

V usage is TRBV27 and J usage is TRBJ1-1, with 12 bases aligning to TRBD1. J lost 4 bases, V lost 5 bases, and 14 bases had no gene match. The CDR3 is 18 residues long. Germline V lookup: CDR1 MNHEY, CDR2 SMNVEV (reference sequence). The CDR3, as DNA: TGTGCCAGCAGTATTTCTGTACCCGGGACAGGGGGCGGCACTGAAGCTTTCTTT. It specifies CASSISVPGTGGGTEAFF.

CDR3 residues: CASSAGQGWTYEQYF. DNA for the CDR3: TGTGCCAGCAGCGCCGGACAGGGGTGGACCTACGAGCAGTACTTC. The chain links TRBV9 to TRBJ2-7, with 9 bases fitting TRBD1. V shed 3 bases and J 2 bases; nucleotides not matched to a gene: 6. CDR1 SGDLS and CDR2 YYNGEE come from the germline V gene. This CDR3 has 15 residues.

This sequence joins TRBV7-2 and TRBJ1-3; D gene unclear. Trimming pared 4 bases from V and 7 bases from J, leaving 8 bases between. The CDR3 spans 12 residues. Germline-derived CDR1 and CDR2 are SGHTA and FQGNSA. This CDR3 reads CASSSAGNTIYF. CDR3 bases: TGTGCCAGCAGCTCAGCGGGGAACACCATATATTTT.

The rearrangement uses TRBV5-1 and TRBJ2-6, with 8 positions matching TRBD2. Germline V gives CDR1 SGHRS, CDR2 YFSETQ. This CDR3 region has 18 residues. J gave up 0 bases and V 0 bases, and 5 bases lay outside the gene matches. The CDR3 DNA reads as TGCGCCAGCAGCTTGGTAACTAGCGGTACCTCTGGGGCCAACGTCCTGACTTTC. As protein: CASSLVTSGTSGANVLTF.

The chain employs TRBV21-1 and TRBJ1-2. TRBV21-1 is shown as a pseudogene. There are 15 residues in the CDR3. CDR3: CASSRRLNPLAGYTF. The CDR3 DNA reads TGTGCCAGCAGCCGGCGTCTCAACCCCTTAGCGGGCTACACCTTC.

This clone appeared a few times. One junction end disagrees with the germline gene, perhaps due to a read error. The sample contains more than one DNA sequence encoding this CDR3. This chain joins TRBV9 and TRBJ2-5, with D perhaps TRBD1 (5 bases). The CDR3 covers 14 residues. Germline lookup yields CDR1 SGDLS and CDR2 YYNGEE. DNA of the CDR3: TGTGCCAGCAGCGTAGTATCAGGGCAAGGGACCCAGTACTTC. Protein product: CASSVVSGQGTQYF.

The chain uses TRBV28 and TRBJ2-7; 11 bases are shared with TRBD2. V shed 3 bases, J shed 12 bases, and the junction held 4 bases outside the gene matches. The CDR3 spans 12 residues. Germline CDR1 MDHEN, CDR2 SYDVKM. CDR3 in DNA: TGTGCCAGCAGTTTCTATAGCGGGAGGGCGTACTTC. Protein product: CASSFYSGRAYF.